This is a list of T cell receptor beta chains from one sample in a study of T cell repertoires in cytomegalovirus infection. The antigens of these receptors remain unknown. MiXCR, run by TCRdb on the reads, gives a single entry per CDR3 protein. This sample has under 50,000 distinct CDR3 sequences, with more than 20% found just once. The sequencing input was PBMCs, sequenced either directly or after in vitro stimulation (not recorded which). The receptor set was obtained from a human donor in good health (CMV status not recorded). Some clones in this sample may be carry-over from other donors' samples. The CDR3 runs from the conserved cysteine through the conserved F or W. The order of the fields is J gene, clone size, CDR3 length, V gene, D gene, CDR3 protein, CDR3 DNA. A D gene is named only where the DNA matches it firmly. Some rows have no size entry. The others give once, few or many, or a class for an expanded clone.

J: TRBJ2-5; size: -; length: 14; V: TRBV7-2; D: -; CDR3: CASSLGPLIYPQYF; DNA: TGTGCCAGCAGCTTAGGGCCTTTGATCTACCCCCAGTACTTC
J: TRBJ1-6; size: many; length: 13; V: TRBV7-9; D: -; CDR3: CASSFVREGPLHF; DNA: TGTGCCAGCAGCTTCGTCCGGGAAGGACCCCTCCACTTT
J: TRBJ1-4; size: -; length: 13; V: TRBV5-1; D: -; CDR3: CASSLRRDEKLFF; DNA: TGCGCCAGCAGCCTAAGGAGGGATGAAAAACTGTTTTTT
J: TRBJ2-7; size: many; length: 15; V: TRBV7-6; D: TRBD1; CDR3: CASSAATGSDYEQYF; DNA: TGTGCCAGCAGCGCAGCGACAGGGAGTGACTACGAGCAGTACTTC
J: TRBJ1-4; size: -; length: 16; V: TRBV6-5; D: -; CDR3: CASSSHRQVVLEKLFF; DNA: TGTGCCAGCAGTTCCCACCGACAGGTGGTCCTAGAAAAACTGTTTTTT
J: TRBJ2-1; size: many; length: 13; V: TRBV7-3; D: -; CDR3: CASSLAHDNEQFF; DNA: TGTGCCAGCAGCTTAGCCCACGACAATGAGCAGTTCTTC
J: TRBJ2-3; size: -; length: 14; V: TRBV19; D: TRBD1; CDR3: CASKGQPSTDTQYF; DNA: TGTGCCAGTAAGGGACAGCCGAGCACAGATACGCAGTATTTT
J: TRBJ2-1; size: -; length: 14; V: TRBV4-1; D: -; CDR3: CASSQDETSGEQFF; DNA: TGCGCCAGCAGCCAAGACGAAACAAGCGGTGAGCAGTTCTTC
J: TRBJ2-7; size: -; length: 13; V: TRBV6-1; D: -; CDR3: CASSEVPGYEQYF; DNA: TGTGCCAGCAGTGAGGTCCCGGGCTACGAGCAGTACTTC
J: TRBJ2-3; size: few; length: 16; V: TRBV19; D: -; CDR3: CASSMNSLAASDTQYF; DNA: TGTGCCAGTAGTATGAATTCACTAGCAGCCTCAGATACGCAGTATTTT
J: TRBJ1-6; size: -; length: 12; V: TRBV28; D: -; CDR3: CASSIDNSPLHF; DNA: TGTGCCAGCAGTATCGATAATTCACCCCTCCACTTT
J: TRBJ1-4; size: -; length: 11; V: TRBV6-6; D: -; CDR3: CASVREEKLFF; DNA: TGTGCCAGCGTTAGAGAGGAAAAACTGTTTTTT
J: TRBJ1-2; size: -; length: 14; V: TRBV6-2/TRBV6-3; D: TRBD1; CDR3: CASSESQGARGYTF; DNA: TGTGCCAGCAGCGAGTCTCAGGGGGCCCGGGGCTACACCTTC
J: TRBJ1-4; size: few; length: 14; V: TRBV7-6; D: -; CDR3: CASSFTATNEKLFF; DNA: TGTGCCAGCAGCTTTACAGCCACTAATGAAAAACTGTTTTTT
J: TRBJ2-1; size: -; length: 15; V: TRBV12-3/TRBV12-4; D: -; CDR3: CASSLLRSSYNEQFF; DNA: TGTGCCAGCAGTCTCCTCCGGAGCTCCTACAATGAGCAGTTCTTC
J: TRBJ2-7; size: many; length: 17; V: TRBV7-2; D: -; CDR3: CASSPRGGGAYVNEQYF; DNA: TGTGCCAGCAGCCCGCGGGGTGGGGGCGCGTATGTCAACGAGCAGTACTTC
J: TRBJ1-2; size: -; length: 15; V: TRBV9; D: -; CDR3: CASSVVPTGRYGYTF; DNA: TGTGCCAGCAGCGTAGTCCCCACAGGGCGCTATGGCTACACCTTC
J: TRBJ1-5; size: few; length: 15; V: TRBV19; D: TRBD1; CDR3: CASTNRDSVFRPQHF; DNA: TGTGCCAGTACCAACCGGGACAGTGTTTTTCGGCCCCAGCATTTT